The rows below give T cell receptor beta chains drawn from one sample of a study of CD4 T cells in relation to SARS-CoV-2 and coronaviruses. No cognate antigen is known for these TCRs. Measured with immunoSEQ multiplex PCR; TCRdb has only the in-frame clones, and not every one. Of some 20,000 clones in the sample, around 80% were seen once. Sequenced sample: CD4+ T cells from PBMCs, cultured in vitro. The receptors stem from a human donor in good health. Both conserved end residues are part of each CDR3. The order of the fields is V gene, D gene, J gene, clone size, CDR3 protein, CDR3 DNA. A D gene is named only where the DNA matches it firmly. Clone size is given for some rows only: seen once, a few or many times, or a class if the clone is expanded.

v_call: TRBV7-2
d_call: .
j_call: TRBJ2-2
clone_size: .
cdr3_aa: CASSLVVGELFF
cdr3_nt: TGTGCCAGCAGCTTAGTCGTCGGGGAGCTGTTTTTT

v_call: TRBV5-5
d_call: TRBD1
j_call: TRBJ2-7
clone_size: .
cdr3_aa: CASSLVPDRSYEQYF
cdr3_nt: TGTGCCAGCAGCTTGGTTCCGGACAGGTCCTACGAGCAGTACTTC

v_call: TRBV25-1
d_call: .
j_call: TRBJ2-3
clone_size: .
cdr3_aa: CASSVAGDTDTQYF
cdr3_nt: TGTGCCAGCAGTGTAGCAGGGGACACAGATACGCAGTATTTT

v_call: TRBV5-1
d_call: .
j_call: TRBJ2-5
clone_size: .
cdr3_aa: CASSNQETQYF
cdr3_nt: TGCGCCAGCAGCAACCAGGAGACCCAGTACTTC

v_call: TRBV5-1
d_call: .
j_call: TRBJ2-7
clone_size: .
cdr3_aa: CASSRTGFGWNEQYF
cdr3_nt: TGCGCCAGCAGCAGAACAGGGTTTGGTTGGAACGAGCAGTACTTC

v_call: TRBV29-1
d_call: .
j_call: TRBJ2-1
clone_size: .
cdr3_aa: CSAKTDESSYNEQFF
cdr3_nt: TGCAGCGCTAAAACGGACGAGAGCTCCTACAATGAGCAGTTCTTC

v_call: TRBV4-1
d_call: .
j_call: TRBJ2-4
clone_size: .
cdr3_aa: CASSQGAGENIQYF
cdr3_nt: TGCGCCAGCAGCCAGGGGGCGGGAGAAAACATTCAGTACTTC

v_call: TRBV6-1
d_call: .
j_call: TRBJ1-4
clone_size: .
cdr3_aa: CASSEGSMSDALNEKLFF
cdr3_nt: TGTGCCAGCAGTGAAGGGTCAATGTCAGACGCCCTTAATGAAAAACTGTTTTTT

v_call: TRBV10-2
d_call: .
j_call: TRBJ2-2
clone_size: .
cdr3_aa: CAIKQGGTGELFF
cdr3_nt: TGCGCCATAAAACAGGGAGGCACCGGGGAGCTGTTTTTT

v_call: TRBV6-4
d_call: TRBD1
j_call: TRBJ2-2
clone_size: medium-sized
cdr3_aa: CASTPGQGDTGELFF
cdr3_nt: TGTGCCAGTACACCGGGACAGGGAGACACCGGGGAGCTGTTTTTT

v_call: TRBV15
d_call: .
j_call: TRBJ2-7
clone_size: .
cdr3_aa: CATSRDSGLTYEQYF
cdr3_nt: TGTGCCACCAGCAGAGATTCTGGCCTGACCTACGAGCAGTACTTC

v_call: TRBV14
d_call: TRBD1
j_call: TRBJ2-1
clone_size: .
cdr3_aa: CASSLKSGQVYNEQFF
cdr3_nt: TGTGCCAGCAGCCTCAAGTCGGGACAGGTTTACAATGAGCAGTTCTTC

v_call: TRBV19
d_call: .
j_call: TRBJ1-6
clone_size: .
cdr3_aa: CASSITKTAPYNSPLHF
cdr3_nt: TGTGCCAGTAGTATAACGAAGACGGCCCCCTATAATTCACCCCTCCACTTT

v_call: TRBV18
d_call: TRBD2
j_call: TRBJ2-1
clone_size: .
cdr3_aa: CASSPITGGVDEQFF
cdr3_nt: TGTGCCAGCTCACCCATAACGGGAGGGGTGGATGAGCAGTTCTTC

v_call: TRBV5-6
d_call: TRBD2
j_call: TRBJ2-3
clone_size: .
cdr3_aa: CASRKDARGGRDTQYF
cdr3_nt: TGTGCCAGCAGAAAAGATGCCCGGGGCGGGAGAGATACGCAGTATTTT

v_call: TRBV14
d_call: .
j_call: TRBJ2-5
clone_size: .
cdr3_aa: CASRNRSNYQETQYF
cdr3_nt: TGTGCCAGCAGGAACAGGTCGAACTATCAAGAGACCCAGTACTTC

v_call: TRBV30
d_call: .
j_call: TRBJ2-7
clone_size: .
cdr3_aa: CAWSVGDGGPWGQYF
cdr3_nt: TGTGCCTGGAGTGTGGGGGACGGAGGACCCTGGGGGCAGTACTTC

v_call: TRBV20-1
d_call: .
j_call: TRBJ2-7
clone_size: .
cdr3_aa: CSAPGLGGWYF
cdr3_nt: TGCAGTGCTCCCGGTTTAGGCGGATGGTACTTC

v_call: TRBV5-1
d_call: TRBD1
j_call: TRBJ2-1
clone_size: .
cdr3_aa: CASTPLRDRASDEQFF
cdr3_nt: TGCGCCAGCACCCCGTTAAGGGACAGGGCCTCCGATGAGCAGTTCTTC

v_call: TRBV19
d_call: .
j_call: TRBJ2-1
clone_size: .
cdr3_aa: CASKDRRGSNEQFF
cdr3_nt: TGTGCCAGTAAGGACAGGAGGGGAAGCAATGAGCAGTTCTTC

v_call: TRBV7-3
d_call: .
j_call: TRBJ1-1
clone_size: .
cdr3_aa: CASSPEPGRNTEAFF
cdr3_nt: TGTGCCAGCAGCCCGGAACCGGGACGGAACACTGAAGCTTTCTTT

v_call: TRBV5-1
d_call: TRBD1
j_call: TRBJ1-3
clone_size: .
cdr3_aa: CASSPGTGHSSGNTIYF
cdr3_nt: TGCGCCAGCAGCCCCGGGACAGGTCATAGCTCTGGAAACACCATATATTTT

v_call: TRBV5-1
d_call: TRBD2
j_call: TRBJ2-1
clone_size: .
cdr3_aa: CASSLAGRGGLYNEQFF
cdr3_nt: TGCGCCAGCAGCTTGGCGGGGCGGGGAGGGCTCTACAATGAGCAGTTCTTC

v_call: TRBV6-5
d_call: TRBD2
j_call: TRBJ2-1
clone_size: .
cdr3_aa: CASCLAGGYNEQFF
cdr3_nt: TGTGCCAGCTGTTTAGCGGGAGGGTACAATGAGCAGTTCTTC

v_call: TRBV6-2/TRBV6-3
d_call: .
j_call: TRBJ1-3
clone_size: .
cdr3_aa: CASSYLDRSTGNTIYF
cdr3_nt: TGTGCCAGCAGTTACTTGGATAGGTCAACTGGAAACACCATATATTTT

v_call: TRBV24-1
d_call: .
j_call: TRBJ2-3
clone_size: .
cdr3_aa: CATQAGPDTQYF
cdr3_nt: TGTGCCACCCAAGCGGGCCCAGATACGCAGTATTTT

v_call: TRBV12-5
d_call: TRBD1
j_call: TRBJ2-1
clone_size: .
cdr3_aa: CASGPGGTGGLDEQFF
cdr3_nt: TGTGCTAGTGGTCCCGGTGGGACAGGGGGTTTGGATGAGCAGTTCTTC

v_call: TRBV19
d_call: .
j_call: TRBJ2-7
clone_size: .
cdr3_aa: CASSITWQSYEQYF
cdr3_nt: TGTGCCAGTAGTATTACGTGGCAGAGCTACGAGCAGTACTTC

v_call: TRBV5-1
d_call: .
j_call: TRBJ2-1
clone_size: .
cdr3_aa: CASSFPGAGEQFF
cdr3_nt: TGCGCCAGCAGCTTTCCGGGGGCAGGTGAGCAGTTCTTC

v_call: TRBV19
d_call: .
j_call: TRBJ2-7
clone_size: .
cdr3_aa: CASSNQFSGLQTYEQYF
cdr3_nt: TGTGCCAGTAGTAACCAGTTTTCAGGACTGCAAACCTACGAGCAGTACTTC

v_call: TRBV20-1
d_call: .
j_call: TRBJ2-5
clone_size: .
cdr3_aa: CSASGQQAETQYF
cdr3_nt: TGCAGTGCTAGTGGACAACAGGCAGAGACCCAGTACTTC

v_call: TRBV20-1
d_call: .
j_call: TRBJ2-1
clone_size: .
cdr3_aa: CSASSLATGNYNEQFF
cdr3_nt: TGCAGTGCTAGTAGTTTGGCGACCGGGAACTACAATGAGCAGTTCTTC

v_call: TRBV6-1
d_call: .
j_call: TRBJ2-3
clone_size: .
cdr3_aa: CASSAGRTLRGGGTDTQYF
cdr3_nt: TGTGCCAGCAGTGCGGGACGGACCCTCCGAGGGGGGGGCACAGATACGCAGTATTTT

v_call: TRBV25-1
d_call: .
j_call: TRBJ2-1
clone_size: few
cdr3_aa: CASTHTVYNEQFF
cdr3_nt: TGTGCCAGCACTCATACAGTCTACAATGAGCAGTTCTTC

v_call: TRBV7-2
d_call: TRBD2
j_call: TRBJ2-7
clone_size: few
cdr3_aa: CASRRLAGDLYEQYF
cdr3_nt: TGTGCCAGCCGCAGACTAGCGGGAGATCTCTACGAGCAGTACTTC

v_call: TRBV9
d_call: .
j_call: TRBJ2-3
clone_size: .
cdr3_aa: CASSVRANRGTDTQYF
cdr3_nt: TGTGCCAGCAGCGTCAGGGCGAACAGGGGCACAGATACGCAGTATTTT